What follows are 25 T cell receptor beta chains derived from one specimen sequenced in a study of Tregs in tolerant kidney transplant recipients. Repertoires were generated with immunoSEQ multiplex PCR, while TCRdb's copy carries only in-frame clones and drops some. The repertoire holds 100,000 to 120,000 clones, with roughly 90% as singletons. Sequencing used CD4+ T cells from blood, obtained before the transplant. Every receptor here comes from a human donor who received a combined kidney and bone marrow transplant.

This chain uses TRBV11-3 with TRBJ2-1, with 8 bases identical to TRBD2. This CDR3 has 14 residues. The germline CDR1 and CDR2 sequences are SGHNT and YENEEA. Trimming cost V 3 bases and J 7 bases; bases outside gene matches: 5. The DNA for the CDR3 is TGTGCCAGCAGCTTCGGGGGGGCTAAGAATGAGCAGTTCTTC. Translation: CASSFGGAKNEQFF.

The rearrangement joins TRBV6-5 to TRBJ1-5; D is perhaps TRBD1 (5 bases). The CDR3 covers 15 residues. The germline V and J ends were trimmed by 5 bases and 6 bases, with 17 bases remaining between them. Germline CDR1 and CDR2: MNHEY and SVGAGI. CDR3 coding DNA: TGTGCCAGCAGTCCAAACCCCGGGGGGGGTCAGCCCCAGCATTTT. Its translation: CASSPNPGGGQPQHF.

This chain joins TRBV5-1 and TRBJ2-7; tentative D call: TRBD2 (5 bases). CDR1 and CDR2 from the germline V gene are SGHRS and YFSETQ. V lost 4 bases, J lost 6 bases, and 17 bases lay in between. The length of the CDR3 is 14 residues. The chain's CDR3 is CASSPDPKRGEQYF. CDR3 coding DNA: TGCGCCAGCAGCCCGGACCCTAAACGGGGCGAGCAGTACTTC.

The chain joins TRBV18 to TRBJ2-3; 9 bases align to TRBD1. Losses at the gene ends were 4 bases for V and 3 bases for J; bases not matched to a gene: 8. Germline CDR1 KGHSH, CDR2 LQKENI. This CDR3 has 16 residues. The CDR3 loop is CASSRQVGQGTDTQYF. The CDR3 DNA sequence: TGTGCCAGCTCACGGCAGGTGGGACAGGGAACAGATACGCAGTATTTT.

This chain links TRBV28 with TRBJ2-7; D remains unclear. The V gene lost 4 bases and the J gene lost 0 bases, with 13 bases spanning the gap. In germline, CDR1 is MDHEN, CDR2 SYDVKM. CDR3 length: 15 amino acids. This CDR3 is CASSSFSLSSYEQYF. CDR3 bases: TGTGCCAGCAGTTCCTTCTCCTTGAGCTCCTACGAGCAGTACTTC.

The V and J genes are TRBV6-4 and TRBJ2-1; D possibly corresponds to TRBD2 (6 bases). The CDR3 loop spans 15 amino acids. CDR1 and CDR2 (germline): MRHNA, SNTAGT. Trimming removed 9 bases at V and 0 bases at J, with 15 bases between. Written as DNA, the CDR3 is TGTGCCAGGCGGGGCAGATCCTGCTCCTACAATGAGCAGTTCTTC. Its protein product is CARRGRSCSYNEQFF.

The CDR3 is CASSSTGLANYGYTF. DNA for the CDR3: TGTGCCAGCAGTAGCACAGGGTTAGCTAACTATGGCTACACCTTC. This chain joins TRBV6-1 and TRBJ1-2, with D tentatively TRBD1 (6 bases). The CDR3 covers 15 residues. Trimming removed 5 bases at V and 0 bases at J, with 13 bases between. Germline CDR1 and CDR2: MNHNS and SASEGT.

Written as DNA, the CDR3 is TGTGCCAGCAGCTTAGTCGTGGAGCGCTATGGCTACACCTTC. This gives the protein CASSLVVERYGYTF. The rearrangement links TRBV7-8 to TRBJ1-2; no clear D. V dropped 1 base and J dropped 4 bases, with 10 bases sitting between them. The V gene's germline CDR1 is SGHVS and CDR2 FQNEAQ. This CDR3 region has 14 residues.

This clone has only a few counts. The chain has TRBV4-1 and TRBJ2-5, with 15 bases matching TRBD2. From germline, CDR1 is MGHRA and CDR2 YSYEKL. V shed 4 bases and J 5 bases; nucleotides not matched to a gene: 5. This CDR3 has 16 residues. CDR3 nucleotide sequence: TGCGCCAGCAGCCCCGGACTAGCGGGGGGGTGGGAGACCCAGTACTTC. This gives the protein CASSPGLAGGWETQYF.

This clone was observed a single time. This chain connects TRBV29-1 to TRBJ2-7, with 8 bases lining up with TRBD1. Trimming took 4 bases from V and 5 from J; bases not matched to a gene: 7. Per the germline V gene, CDR1 is SQVTM and CDR2 is ANQGSEA. There are 13 residues in the CDR3. CDR3 in amino acids: CSVGQGPPHEQYF. CDR3 bases: TGCAGCGTTGGACAGGGGCCTCCCCACGAGCAGTACTTC.

The rearrangement uses TRBV7-2 and TRBJ2-3; 13 bases map to TRBD2. Per germline, CDR1 SGHTA and CDR2 FQGNSA. J lost 5 bases, V lost 7 bases, and 9 bases had no gene match. This CDR3 has 16 amino acids. This chain's CDR3 is CASTSGLAGFRDTQYF. CDR3 in DNA: TGTGCCAGCACCTCGGGACTAGCGGGGTTTAGAGATACGCAGTATTTT.

The chain is built from TRBV11-2 and TRBJ2-5; 7 nucleotides agree with TRBD1. Germline values: CDR1 SGHAT, CDR2 FQNNGV. The CDR3 contains 16 residues. The J segment lost 5 bases and the V segment lost 5 bases, leaving 14 bases of the junction unmatched. The CDR3 DNA is TGTGCCAGCAGCCAGAGTCGGACAGGCAGGGATGAGACCCAGTACTTC. Encoded protein: CASSQSRTGRDETQYF.

CDR3 sequence: CASSLAGSGSETQYF. The CDR3 region has the DNA TGCGCCAGCAGCTTGGCGGGCTCCGGGAGTGAGACCCAGTACTTC. The chain uses TRBV5-1 and TRBJ2-5, with D perhaps matching TRBD2 (6 bases). Germline CDR1 and CDR2: SGHRS and YFSETQ. Trimming removed 0 bases at V and 5 bases at J, with 14 bases between. The CDR3 is made up of 15 amino acids.

This chain connects TRBV4-1 to TRBJ2-7, with TRBD2 matching over 8 bases. The V gene end was trimmed by 0 bases and the J gene end by 2 bases; junction bases not matched to a gene: 12. Germline V CDR1 and CDR2: MGHRA, YSYEKL. The CDR3 is 18 amino acids. CDR3 residues: CASSQEPGGRGFPYEQYF. The CDR3, as DNA: TGCGCCAGCAGCCAAGAGCCGGGGGGGCGGGGATTTCCCTACGAGCAGTACTTC.

The V and J genes are TRBV29-1 and TRBJ1-1, with 12 bases aligning to TRBD1. In germline, CDR1 is SQVTM, CDR2 ANQGSEA. The ends lost 3 bases at V and 5 bases at J; junction bases unmatched: 13. CDR3 length equals 17 residues. Here the CDR3 DNA reads TGCAGCGTTGAGAGTACCGGGACAGGGGGCTTGAGGACTGAAGCTTTCTTT. Translation: CSVESTGTGGLRTEAFF. Looking up the rest from reference TRBV29-1 and TRBJ1-1 gives the full variable domain: SAVISQKPSRDICQRGTSLTIQCQVDSQVTMMFWYRQQPGQSLTLIATANQGSEATYESGFVIDKFPISRPNLTFSTLTVSNMSPEDSSIYLCSVESTGTGGLRTEAFFGQGTRLTVV.

V is TRBV18 and J is TRBJ2-3; 11 nucleotides align to TRBD2. The CDR3 loop spans 16 amino acids. V dropped 3 bases and J dropped 3; count of bases not matched to a gene: 5. Germline V gives CDR1 KGHSH, CDR2 LQKENI. CDR3 residues: CASSPLAGGPTDTQYF. CDR3 DNA: TGTGCCAGCTCACCCTTAGCGGGAGGGCCGACAGATACGCAGTATTTT.

The chain uses TRBV18 and TRBJ1-3; TRBD1 might be the D (5 bases). Trimming cost V 5 bases and J 5 bases, with 13 bases left between them. Germline CDR1 and CDR2: KGHSH and LQKENI. This CDR3 is built from 14 residues. The CDR3 is CASSKGLPRNTIYF. The CDR3 coding sequence is TGTGCCAGCTCAAAGGGACTTCCAAGAAACACCATATATTTT. The full variable domain, with the rest looked up from reference TRBV18 and TRBJ1-3, is NAGVMQNPRHLVRRRGQEARLRCSPMKGHSHVYWYRQLPEEGLKFMVYLQKENIIDESGMPKERFSAEFPKEGPSILRIQQVVRGDSAAYFCASSKGLPRNTIYFGEGSWLTVV.

Here the CDR3 DNA reads TGTGCCAGCAGCTCGGGTGGACTAGCTCGAGAGACCCAGTACTTC. This sequence encodes CASSSGGLARETQYF. J is TRBJ2-5 and V is TRBV7-2; 8 nucleotides match TRBD2. There are 15 residues in the CDR3. The trim removed 4 bases at V and 4 bases at J, leaving 8 bases unmatched. Germline V CDR1 and CDR2: SGHTA, FQGNSA.

The rearrangement uses TRBV5-4 and TRBJ2-2; D remains unclear. V lost 1 base and J lost 3, with 10 bases in between. This CDR3 region has 15 residues. Germline CDR1 SGHNT, CDR2 YYREEE (reference sequence). DNA for the CDR3: TGTGCCAGCAGCTTGTTCCCCGAGGACACCGGGGAGCTGTTTTTT. The encoded protein is CASSLFPEDTGELFF.

This clone was recorded once. The genes are TRBV28 and TRBJ1-2; TRBD1 matches at 7 bases. Germline V CDR1 and CDR2: MDHEN, SYDVKM. The ends lost 10 bases at V and 7 bases at J; junction bases unmatched: 15. This CDR3 has 14 residues. CDR3 DNA sequence: TGTGCCACCATACTCTTCAGACAGGGAGGTGGCTACACCTTC. It encodes CATILFRQGGGYTF.

This clone was detected only a few times. Other nucleotide sequences from this sample produce the same CDR3. The genes are TRBV28 and TRBJ1-2; D remains unclear. V was shortened by 2 bases and J by 7 bases, with 8 bases between the two germline ends. This CDR3 contains 12 residues. Germline lookup yields CDR1 MDHEN and CDR2 SYDVKM. This chain's CDR3 is CASSLVGGGYTF. CDR3 in DNA: TGTGCCAGCAGTTTAGTCGGAGGTGGCTACACCTTC.

There are a few counts of this clone. The genes are TRBV28 and TRBJ1-2; D possibly corresponds to TRBD1 (6 bases). Looked up from germline, CDR1 is MDHEN and CDR2 is SYDVKM. Trimming left V 4 bases short and J 4 bases short, with 10 bases between. The CDR3 contains 13 residues. Here the CDR3 DNA reads TGTGCCAGCAGTTATGACAGGTCCTATGGCTACACCTTC. Amino acids: CASSYDRSYGYTF.

V is TRBV18 and J is TRBJ2-1; 7 bases are shared with TRBD1. Per the germline V gene, CDR1 is KGHSH and CDR2 is LQKENI. Germline trimming cut 2 bases from V and 6 bases from J; bases unmatched to any gene: 13. The CDR3 spans 17 residues. The CDR3 loop is CASSPYHSTGPSNEQFF. For the CDR3, the DNA is TGTGCCAGCTCACCATATCATTCGACAGGGCCCTCCAATGAGCAGTTCTTC.

The chain uses TRBV4-1 and TRBJ2-1; a possible D gene is TRBD1 (6 bases). This CDR3 spans 14 amino acids. Germline V gives CDR1 MGHRA, CDR2 YSYEKL. The V end lost 0 bases, the J end lost 4 bases, and 7 bases lay between the germline ends. The CDR3 DNA is TGCGCCAGCAGCCAAGAGGGGGCATACAATGAGCAGTTCTTC. As protein: CASSQEGAYNEQFF.

This rearrangement joins TRBV11-2 to TRBJ1-4, with TRBD1 matching 8 bases. Germline CDR1 is SGHAT and CDR2 is FQNNGV. CDR3 length: 16 amino acids. V shed 8 bases, J shed 3 bases, and the junction held 11 bases outside the gene matches. Here the CDR3 reads CASSYQGAISNEKLFF. In DNA, the CDR3 is TGTGCCAGCTCCTACCAGGGGGCCATTTCTAATGAAAAACTGTTTTTT.